The present T cell receptor (beta chain) was sequenced within a study of T cell responses to AZD1222 COVID-19 vaccine. Study-wide findings and caveats: Among AZD1222 vaccinees, only 5 or 6 were seropositive at baseline.

Details on this clone: The antigen is unknown.

Only in-frame clones appear in the TCRdb table, and some are missing; sequencing was by immunoSEQ multiplex PCR. This table holds about 150,000 clones, approximately 91% found once. Germline loops: CDR1 SGDLS, CDR2 YYNGEE. Trimming shortened V by 1 base and J by 0 bases, and 5 bases separated the two germline ends. The CDR3 has 13 amino acids. V usage is TRBV9 and J usage is TRBJ2-7; D not certain. The sequence was collected from an adult who received the AZD1222 COVID-19 vaccine. Sequences were derived from peripheral blood, sampled 28 days after the second AZD1222 dose. The CDR3 bases are TGTGCCAGCAGCGTATCCCCCTCCTACGAGCAGTACTTC. Protein product: CASSVSPSYEQYF.